These 27 T cell receptor beta chains originate from one sample sequenced in a study of monozygotic twins with inflammatory bowel disease. TCRdb re-called the 5' RACE reads and shows each CDR3 protein once, DNA omitted. The listing contains some 160,000 distinct CDR3 sequences. The specimen sequenced was blood. The source of these receptors is a human donor with ulcerative colitis or Crohn's disease, or a healthy co-twin of an affected twin (not recorded which).

The chain employs TRBV27 and TRBJ2-5. The CDR3 spans 12 residues. CDR1 MNHEY and CDR2 SMNVEV come from the germline V gene (reference sequence). The CDR3 loop reads CASSLYGETQYF.

The chain uses TRBV13 and TRBJ2-1; checking the TCRdb D call of TRBD1 is not possible without DNA. This CDR3 has 16 residues. Germline lookup yields CDR1 PRHDT and CDR2 FYEKMQ (reference sequence). The CDR3: CASSFKGVDYHNEQFF.

This chain uses TRBV28 with TRBJ2-5; TCRdb selects TRBD2, and the lack of DNA leaves this call unchecked. The V gene's germline CDR1 is MDHEN and CDR2 SYDVKM. CDR3 length: 12 amino acids. CDR3: CASSTSVETQYF.

The chain carries TRBV5-1 and TRBJ1-2; TCRdb designates TRBD1, a call that cannot be tested without DNA. This CDR3 is 13 amino acids long. Germline V gives CDR1 SGHRS, CDR2 YFSETQ. CDR3: CASSRDMNYGYTF.

The chain joins TRBV4-2 to TRBJ1-5; TCRdb selects TRBD1, and the lack of DNA leaves this call unchecked. Germline loops: CDR1 LGHNA, CDR2 YNFKEQ. The CDR3 runs 17 residues. CDR3 loop: CASSQEGRGRANQPQHF.

This chain links TRBV4-2 with TRBJ2-2; TCRdb lists TRBD2, though no DNA is available to test this call. CDR1 and CDR2 from the germline V gene are LGHNA and YNFKEQ. This CDR3 has 15 amino acids. The CDR3 reads CASSPGTSSAGELFF.

V is TRBV20-1 and J is TRBJ2-1. CDR1 DFQATT and CDR2 SNEGSKA come from the germline V gene (reference sequence). This CDR3 region has 15 residues. CDR3 sequence: CSAQTQRERYNEQFF.

The rearrangement joins TRBV5-1 to TRBJ1-2; TCRdb's D call, TRBD1, is unchecked because there is no DNA. This CDR3 has 18 residues. Looked up from germline, CDR1 is SGHRS and CDR2 is YFSETQ. The CDR3 reads CASSLVFRDSLSNYGYTF.

This chain links TRBV12-3 or TRBV12-4 with TRBJ2-5; checking the TCRdb D call of TRBD1 is not possible without DNA. The CDR3 spans 13 residues. Here the CDR3 reads CASSFRDQETQYF.

CDR3 region: CASSSSGGRYEQYF. The genes are TRBV2 and TRBJ2-7; checking the TCRdb D call of TRBD1 is not possible without DNA. The CDR3 sequence is 14 residues long. CDR1 SNHLY and CDR2 FYNNEI come from the germline V gene.

The chain uses TRBV18 and TRBJ1-1; there is no DNA to check the TCRdb D call of TRBD1. The CDR3 covers 16 residues. The germline CDR1 and CDR2 sequences are KGHSH and LQKENI. CDR3 in amino acids: CASSRRQVKTDTEAFF. The variable domain in full, completed from reference TRBV18 and TRBJ1-1, reads NAGVMQNPRHLVRRRGQEARLRCSPMKGHSHVYWYRQLPEEGLKFMVYLQKENIIDESGMPKERFSAEFPKEGPSILRIQQVVRGDSAAYFCASSRRQVKTDTEAFFGQGTRLTVV.

V gene TRBV12-3 or TRBV12-4 combines with J gene TRBJ2-7; checking the TCRdb D call of TRBD1 is not possible without DNA. CDR3 length: 15 residues. CDR3 protein: CASSPTGQGAKEQYF.

The CDR3 loop is CASSLETGDQETQYF. The V call is TRBV5-1, the J call TRBJ2-5; TCRdb designates TRBD1, a call that cannot be tested without DNA. The CDR3 consists of 15 residues. The V gene's germline CDR1 is SGHRS and CDR2 YFSETQ.

CDR3: CASGAGGSYEQYF. The chain joins TRBV7-2 to TRBJ2-7; the D call of TRBD1 rests on TCRdb alone, since no DNA is present to check it. Germline V gene data show CDR1 as SGHTA and CDR2 as FQGNSA. The CDR3 spans 13 residues. The entire variable domain, with the rest obtained from reference TRBV7-2 and TRBJ2-7, is as follows: GAGVSQSPSNKVTEKGKDVELRCDPISGHTALYWYRQSLGQGLEFLIYFQGNSAPDKSGLPSDRFSAERTGGSVSTLTIQRTQQEDSAVYLCASGAGGSYEQYFGPGTRLTVT.

The chain recombines TRBV5-1 with TRBJ2-1; TCRdb's D gene call, TRBD2, goes unchecked for lack of DNA. Germline assignment: CDR1 SGHRS and CDR2 YFSETQ. CDR3 length equals 17 residues. The CDR3: CASSLDLSGRASDEQFF. Together with reference TRBV5-1 and TRBJ2-1, the CDR3 gives the full variable domain: KAGVTQTPRYLIKTRGQQVTLSCSPISGHRSVSWYQQTPGQGLQFLFEYFSETQRNKGNFPGRFSGRQFSNSRSEMNVSTLELGDSALYLCASSLDLSGRASDEQFFGPGTRLTVL.

This rearrangement joins TRBV20-1 to TRBJ1-3; the TRBD1 assignment by TCRdb is unverifiable without DNA. CDR1 is DFQATT, CDR2 SNEGSKA, per germline (reference sequence). The CDR3 contains 15 residues. CDR3 loop: CSAVVGPHSGNTIYF.

The rearrangement joins TRBV20-1 to TRBJ2-1; as DNA is missing, the TRBD2 call by TCRdb cannot be tested. The CDR3 sequence is 17 residues long. Germline loops: CDR1 DFQATT, CDR2 SNEGSKA (reference sequence). This chain's CDR3 is CSARGVAGKSSYNEQFF.

The chain carries TRBV3-1 and TRBJ1-2; TCRdb's D call, TRBD1, is unchecked because there is no DNA. CDR3 length: 14 residues. The germline CDR1 and CDR2 sequences are LGHDT and YNNKEL (reference sequence). CDR3 sequence: CARTWDRTNYGYTF.

This chain joins TRBV3-1 and TRBJ2-1; TCRdb returns TRBD1, unconfirmable since there is no DNA. The CDR3 length is 15 residues. The V gene's germline CDR1 is LGHDT and CDR2 YNNKEL (reference sequence). CDR3 region: CASSQGGGGHNEQFF.

The chain is built from TRBV7-9 and TRBJ2-7; TCRdb picks TRBD2, but there is no DNA to check that call. The V gene's germline CDR1 is SEHNR and CDR2 FQNEAQ (reference sequence). The CDR3 spans 16 residues. The CDR3 loop reads CASSQSGGEGTYEQYF.

The V gene is TRBV11-2, the J gene TRBJ2-3; TCRdb selects TRBD2, and the lack of DNA leaves this call unchecked. CDR1 and CDR2 from the germline V gene are SGHAT and FQNNGV. The length of the CDR3 is 13 residues. CDR3 loop: CASSPGTSGGQYF.

The chain recombines TRBV5-1 with TRBJ2-2; TCRdb names TRBD2, which stays unverified in the absence of DNA. The length of the CDR3 is 16 residues. Germline assignment: CDR1 SGHRS and CDR2 YFSETQ. The CDR3 loop reads CASSLVRGGNTGELFF.

This rearrangement joins TRBV29-1 to TRBJ2-1; the TCRdb D gene call, TRBD1, has no DNA to confirm it. The CDR3 contains 15 residues. The germline V gene has CDR1 SQVTM and CDR2 ANQGSEA. The chain's CDR3 is CSVEISPGRSNEQFF.

The V call is TRBV10-3, the J call TRBJ1-2; the D gene TCRdb calls, TRBD1, cannot be checked with no DNA. Per the germline V gene, CDR1 is ENHRY and CDR2 is SYGVKD. The CDR3 totals 14 residues. The CDR3: CAITPQGASYGYTF.

The chain is built from TRBV28 and TRBJ2-1; TCRdb gives TRBD2 as the D gene, but with no DNA this cannot be confirmed. CDR3 length: 14 residues. Germline values: CDR1 MDHEN, CDR2 SYDVKM. The CDR3 spells CASSLALAGNEQFF.

CDR3 residues: CSALADRSYNEQFF. V gene TRBV29-1 combines with J gene TRBJ2-1; the TCRdb D gene call, TRBD2, has no DNA to confirm it. There are 14 residues in the CDR3. Germline lookup yields CDR1 SQVTM and CDR2 ANQGSEA.

V is TRBV20-1 and J is TRBJ2-1; TCRdb lists TRBD2, though no DNA is available to test this call. In germline, CDR1 is DFQATT, CDR2 SNEGSKA (reference sequence). This CDR3 has 13 amino acids. This CDR3 reads CSARGSSGSEEFF.